Below are 8 T cell receptor beta chains sequenced from a single sample in a study of blood T cells in healthy people across ages. For the second PCR, which ran for about 6 to 12 cycles, a sample-barcoded 5' primer and a J-beta primer mix were used. TCRdb reprocessed the 5' RACE reads with MiXCR, giving one entry per CDR3 protein. The table has about 1.6 million distinct CDR3 sequences, roughly 30% seen once; the top ten hold approximately 10%. Input material: blood. These receptors all come from a woman younger than 45 in good health.

This clonotype was seen more than once but under ten times. In DNA form, the CDR3 reads TGTGCCAGCAGCTTAGGGCAGAAATACTACGAGCAGTACTTC. Its protein is CASSLGQKYYEQYF. The rearrangement uses TRBV7-8 and TRBJ2-7, with D hard to call. The CDR3 runs 14 residues. Germline assignment: CDR1 SGHVS and CDR2 FQNEAQ. With 1 base removed from V and 3 bases from J, the gap between germline ends came to 10 bases.

The V gene is TRBV3-1, the J gene TRBJ2-7; 8 nucleotides align to TRBD2. The length of the CDR3 is 15 residues. Germline CDR1 is LGHDT and CDR2 is YNNKEL (reference sequence). With V trimmed by 4 bases and J by 6 bases, 11 bases remained unmatched. CDR3 nucleotide sequence: TGTGCCAGCAGCCCCTCCAGCGGGAGCATCCGCGAGCAGTACTTC. This gives the protein CASSPSSGSIREQYF.

The chain combines TRBV2 with TRBJ2-5; TRBD2 agrees at 7 bases. CDR1 SNHLY and CDR2 FYNNEI come from the germline V gene. V was clipped by 6 bases and J by 2 bases; unmatched bases: 6. The CDR3 has 14 amino acids. CDR3 bases: TGTGCCAGCAGGTTCGGGACTAATCAAGAGACCCAGTACTTC. Its protein product is CASRFGTNQETQYF.

The CDR3 bases are TGCAGCGCCACCGGACAGTCCAATGAAAAACTGTTTTTT. This encodes CSATGQSNEKLFF. The chain recombines TRBV29-1 with TRBJ1-4, with TRBD1 as a possible D gene (6 bases). The germline V gene has CDR1 SQVTM and CDR2 ANQGSEA. The CDR3 is made up of 13 amino acids. Trimming cost V 7 bases and J 5 bases, with 14 bases left between them.

To note about this clonotype: A much larger clone lies a single base off, so this may be a read error. This chain uses TRBV7-2 with TRBJ2-7; D call uncertain. The CDR3 is 15 amino acids. CDR1 is SGHTA and CDR2 is FQGNSA in the germline V gene. The V and J ends lost 3 bases and 0 bases respectively, with 12 bases between them. The CDR3 loop is CASSLYPGNSYEQYF. The CDR3 bases are TGTGCCAGCAGCTTGTACCCAGGAAACTCCTACGAGCAGTACTTC.

The rearrangement uses TRBV27 and TRBJ2-3; D is unclear. From germline, CDR1 is MNHEY and CDR2 SMNVEV (reference sequence). With 4 bases removed from V and 3 bases from J, the gap between germline ends came to 8 bases. The CDR3 has 13 residues. Here the CDR3 reads CASSSLMTDTQYF. CDR3 sequence (DNA): TGTGCCAGCAGTTCCCTCATGACAGATACGCAGTATTTT.

This chain connects TRBV28 to TRBJ1-2; 7 positions agree with TRBD1. The ends lost 6 bases at V and 8 bases at J; junction bases unmatched: 6. The germline CDR1 and CDR2 sequences are MDHEN and SYDVKM. The CDR3 runs to 12 residues. CDR3 protein: CASRQGTAGYTF. CDR3 nucleotides: TGTGCCAGCAGACAGGGGACAGCGGGCTACACCTTC.

This clonotype was seen a handful of times. The V gene is TRBV12-5, the J gene TRBJ2-1; possibly TRBD2 for D (5 bases). Trimming left V 6 bases short and J 5 bases short, with 8 bases between. CDR1 and CDR2 from the germline V gene are LGHNT and FRNRAP. The CDR3 contains 12 residues. The CDR3 DNA follows: TGTGCTAGTGGCAAGCGGAACAATGAGCAGTTCTTC. It yields the protein CASGKRNNEQFF.